This TCR beta chain was captured by sequencing in a study of T-cell reconstitution after alpha-beta-depleted transplantation in children (TCRdb year 2016). Turning to the overall study: T-cell immune reconstitution after TCRalphabeta/CD19-depleted allogeneic hematopoietic cell transplantation in children was quantitatively tracked in the study by means of TCR repertoire profiling.

This clonotype has ten or more counts. Its cognate antigen has yet to be identified. Base-call qualities are not available, and no considerably larger clone is one nucleotide away. Libraries were constructed by PCR. Sequencing took place on an Illumina HiSeq 2500. Molecular barcoding was employed in the preparation of TCR libraries, with unique molecular identifiers being used to normalize TCRbeta repertoire quantification. TCRdb trimmed the raw reads at Q25, called clones with MiXCR and kept productive beta chains. Here each entry gathers all rows of one CDR3 protein and keeps the most common genes and DNA. Within this sample are about 7,700 distinct CDR3 sequences, with about 12% of them counted one time only. The ten largest clonotypes hold over 40% of the sample. Paper-wide results and their limitations: In some patients, the high TCRbeta diversity seen at day 60 was put down to recipient T cells and intrathymic progenitors that had survived conditioning. Over subsequent months, a decline in hyperexpanded clone frequencies was noted, and after one year, T-cell counts and TCRbeta diversity were mostly ascribed to newly produced T cells. The apparently early alphabetaT-cell count recovery about two months after transplant was reportedly dependent on only several hundred rapidly expanded clones derived from non-depleted graft cells.

The time point label of this sample denotes: day 60 (about 2 months) after transplantation. What the treatment or condition label conveys for this sample: allogeneic hematopoietic cell transplantation with graft depleted of TCRalphabeta T cells and CD19 B cells. The children who served as transplant recipients had been given grafts of TCRalphabeta/CD19-depleted allogeneic hematopoietic cells. The sequence was obtained from a patient aged 2-10 years who had a stem cell transplant for inherited bone marrow failure, so the T cells may come from the graft donor. The sequences come from PBMCs, mostly from graft donor cells, collected 60 days after TCRalphabeta/CD19-depleted stem cell transplant.

The nucleotide sequence reads as follows: TGTGCCAGCAGTGAAGCTTGGGGGGGAGCGGGGGATACGCAGTATTTT. It codes for CASSEAWGGAGDTQYF. The chain is assembled from TRBV6-1 and TRBJ2-3, and TRBD2 matches 7 of the central bases. The V end gives up 0 bases and the J end 6 bases, leaving 9 bases in the junction not matched to a gene. CDR1 MNHNS and CDR2 SASEGT are derived from the germline V gene. From its cysteine to its phenylalanine, the CDR3 spans 16 amino acids. Only the CDR3 part of the read is kept: 48 bases, read in frame from the first base.